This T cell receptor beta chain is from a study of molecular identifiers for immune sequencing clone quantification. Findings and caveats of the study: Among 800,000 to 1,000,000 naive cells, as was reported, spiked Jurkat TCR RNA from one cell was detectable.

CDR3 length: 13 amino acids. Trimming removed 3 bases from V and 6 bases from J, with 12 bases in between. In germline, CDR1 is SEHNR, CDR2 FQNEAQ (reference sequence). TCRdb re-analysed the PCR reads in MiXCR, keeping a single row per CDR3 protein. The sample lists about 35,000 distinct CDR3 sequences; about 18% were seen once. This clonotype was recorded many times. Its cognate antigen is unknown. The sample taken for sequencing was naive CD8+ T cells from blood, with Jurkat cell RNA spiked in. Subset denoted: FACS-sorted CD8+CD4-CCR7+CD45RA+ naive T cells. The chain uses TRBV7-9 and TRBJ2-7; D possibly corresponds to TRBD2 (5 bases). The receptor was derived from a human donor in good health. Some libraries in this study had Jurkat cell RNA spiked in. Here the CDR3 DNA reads TGTGCCAGCAGCTTCCCCGGGATCGCCGAGCAGTACTTC. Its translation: CASSFPGIAEQYF.